The TCR beta chain under discussion was sequenced for a study of T cells in narcolepsy. Germline loops: CDR1 GTSNPN, CDR2 SVGIG (reference sequence). Trimming stripped 0 bases from V and 6 bases from J, with 8 bases between. The CDR3 totals 12 residues. The study's findings and limits: HCRT-specific and TRIB2-specific autoreactive clonotypes appeared among same-patient CSF and blood CD4+ clonotypes. Healthy controls reportedly lacked the autoreactive clonotypes serially found in patients' blood.

Points on this clone: No antigen is known for it.

Repertoires were generated with immunoSEQ multiplex PCR, while TCRdb's copy carries only in-frame clones and drops some. This sample has tens of thousands of clones, with around 86% found just once. The source of this sequence is a human donor in good health. The chain combines TRBV30 with TRBJ1-2; no definite D call. The sample comprised memory (CD45RA-) CD4+ T cells from blood. DNA for the CDR3: TGTGCCTGGAGTGTAAGTCAGAATGGCTACACCTTC. Protein sequence: CAWSVSQNGYTF.